The 5 T cell receptor beta chains presented below share a single source sample, sequenced in a study of T-cell reconstitution after alpha-beta-depleted transplantation in children (dated by TCRdb to 2015 to 2016). The treatment or condition label of this sample denotes: allogeneic hematopoietic cell transplantation with graft depleted of TCRalphabeta T cells and CD19 B cells. Receptor amplification or capture employed PCR. The sequencer was an Illumina HiSeq 2500. To normalize quantification of the TCRbeta repertoire, the TCR libraries were built with molecular barcoding that relied on unique molecular identifiers. TCRdb cleaned the public reads at Q25 with fastp, built clones with MiXCR and kept in-frame beta chains. A single entry per CDR3 protein holds the most common genes and DNA from its merged rows. The sample has around 800,000 distinct CDR3 sequences on record, roughly 15% of them singletons. The ten largest make up around 5.3% of the sample.

The sample consisted of PBMCs, mostly from graft donor cells, taken 360 days after TCRalphabeta/CD19-depleted stem cell transplant. Receptors were obtained from a male patient aged 5 to 17 who had a stem cell transplant for acute lymphoblastic leukemia, so the T cells may come from the graft donor.

V and J are TRBV12-3 or TRBV12-4 and TRBJ2-1; 11 bases line up with TRBD2. The CDR3 loop spans 15 amino acids. The J segment lost 12 bases and the V segment lost 8 bases, leaving 15 bases of the junction unmatched. Written as DNA, the CDR3 is TGTGCCAGCCAGGCAGGGCTAGCGGGAGGCCCCCTGCAGTTCTTC. Translated, it gives CASQAGLAGGPLQFF.

This clonotype was found many times. The chain has TRBV29-1 and TRBJ2-1, with D possibly matching TRBD2 (5 bases). The V gene lost 1 base and the J gene lost 3 bases, with 13 bases spanning the gap. In germline, CDR1 is SQVTM, CDR2 ANQGSEA. The CDR3 covers 15 residues. The CDR3 nucleotides are TGCAGCGTTGAAGGCCCAGCCGGGATCTACAATGAGCAGTTCTTC. This translates into CSVEGPAGIYNEQFF.

This clonotype was seen a few times. The J gene is TRBJ2-7, the V gene TRBV29-1; tentatively, D is TRBD2 (6 bases). Trimming shortened V by 2 bases and J by 6 bases, and 17 bases separated the two germline ends. This CDR3 contains 14 residues. The germline CDR1 and CDR2 sequences are SQVTM and ANQGSEA. CDR3 coding DNA: TGCAGCGTTGAAAAGGGCGGAGGGATTGGCGAGCAGTACTTC. It is translated as CSVEKGGGIGEQYF.

This clonotype was seen a handful of times. The chain recombines TRBV6-1 with TRBJ2-1; 10 bases are a match to TRBD2. Looked up from germline, CDR1 is MNHNS and CDR2 is SASEGT. The trim removed 10 bases at V and 2 bases at J, leaving 11 bases unmatched. The CDR3 is made up of 16 amino acids. The CDR3 loop reads CATTSGNHPPYNEQFF. CDR3 DNA sequence: TGTGCCACCACTAGCGGGAATCACCCCCCCTACAATGAGCAGTTCTTC.

In its sample, this clonotype was seen many times. The chain combines TRBV18 with TRBJ2-5; 8 bases fit TRBD2. The CDR3 runs to 16 residues. J was trimmed by 5 bases and V by 1 base; bases with no gene match: 9. Looked up from germline, CDR1 is KGHSH and CDR2 is LQKENI. The CDR3 here is CASSPQGTSGAETQYF. The CDR3 coding sequence is TGTGCCAGCTCACCACAGGGAACTAGCGGAGCGGAGACCCAGTACTTC.